The 4 T cell receptor beta chains below all came from one sample that was sequenced in a study of Ad26.COV2.S vaccination and SARS-CoV-2 variants. This sample's treatment: roughly 18 received Ad26.COV2.S at low or high dose, single or two shots; 5 received placebo; per-sample allocation not given. Sampling occurred on day 63 after the first vaccine or placebo injection. Data came from immunoSEQ multiplex PCR; TCRdb stores just in-frame clones and leaves some out. The sample shows around 370,000 clones, roughly 84% of them seen only once. The sample was peripheral blood, taken in a trial of Ad26.COV2.S vaccine versus placebo. The receptors stem from a person between 18 and 59 years old who received the Ad26.COV2.S COVID-19 vaccine or a placebo.

Only a few counts were recorded for this clone. The V and J genes are TRBV5-5 and TRBJ2-7, with TRBD1 matching over 9 bases. Trimming cost V 4 bases and J 2 bases; bases outside gene matches: 10. CDR3 length: 16 residues. The V gene's germline CDR1 is SGHKS and CDR2 YYEKEE (reference sequence). The DNA of the CDR3 is TGTGCCAGCAGCCGATTACCGGGACAGGGAGCCTACGAGCAGTACTTC. Its translation: CASSRLPGQGAYEQYF.

This clone was recorded once. The chain links TRBV5-6 to TRBJ1-5, with D tentatively TRBD1 (6 bases). V lost 7 bases, J lost 5 bases, and 16 bases lay in between. CDR1 is SGHDT and CDR2 is YYEEEE in the germline V gene. The CDR3 runs 14 residues. CDR3 amino acids: CASSTYRVDQPQHF. The CDR3 coding sequence is TGTGCCAGCTCAACATACAGGGTAGATCAGCCCCAGCATTTT.

The J gene is TRBJ1-2, the V gene TRBV15, with a weak D call TRBD1 (5 bases). Germline-derived CDR1 and CDR2 are LNHNV and YYDKDF (reference sequence). Trimming took off 5 bases at V and 0 bases at J, with 16 bases between the two ends. This CDR3 has 16 amino acids. The CDR3 DNA follows: TGTGCCACCAGCCGGGGGACCGGTCGAACTAACTATGGCTACACCTTC. Its protein is CATSRGTGRTNYGYTF. Together with reference TRBV15 and TRBJ1-2, the CDR3 gives the full variable domain: DAMVIQNPRYQVTQFGKPVTLSCSQTLNHNVMYWYQQKSSQAPKLLFHYYDKDFNNEADTPDNFQSRRPNTSFCFLDIRSPGLGDTAMYLCATSRGTGRTNYGYTFGSGTRLTVV.

This clone turned up a few times. This chain uses TRBV7-8 with TRBJ1-1, with unresolved D. Germline CDR1 SGHVS, CDR2 FQNEAQ. Trimming pared 7 bases from V and 0 bases from J, leaving 9 bases between. This CDR3 region has 13 residues. The DNA for the CDR3 is TGTGCCAGCAAGAAGGAGATGAACACTGAAGCTTTCTTT. As protein: CASKKEMNTEAFF.